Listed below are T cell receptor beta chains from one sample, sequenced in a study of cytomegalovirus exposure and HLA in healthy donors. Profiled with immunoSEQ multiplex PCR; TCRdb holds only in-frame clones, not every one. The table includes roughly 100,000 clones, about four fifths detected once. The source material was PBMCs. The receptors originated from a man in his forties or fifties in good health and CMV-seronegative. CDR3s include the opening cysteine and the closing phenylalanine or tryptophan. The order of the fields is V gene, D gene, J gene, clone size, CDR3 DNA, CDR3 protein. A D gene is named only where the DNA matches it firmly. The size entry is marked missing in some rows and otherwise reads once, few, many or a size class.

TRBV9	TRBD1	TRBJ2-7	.	TGTGCCAGCAGCGTAGCTCCGGGACAGGGGTTCTACGAGCAGTACTTC	CASSVAPGQGFYEQYF
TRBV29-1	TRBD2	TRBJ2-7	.	TGCAGCGTCGCCCGGATGGGGGGGGACGAGCAGTACTTC	CSVARMGGDEQYF
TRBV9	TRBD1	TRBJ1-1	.	TGTGCCAGCAGCCCACGGACAGGGGGCGTGTTGATTAACACTGAAGCTTTCTTT	CASSPRTGGVLINTEAFF
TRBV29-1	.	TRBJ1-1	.	TGCAGCGTTGAAGCTCCGACAGTTATGAACACTGAAGCTTTCTTT	CSVEAPTVMNTEAFF
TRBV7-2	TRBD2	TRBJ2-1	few	TGTGCCAGCAGCTTATGGGCGGGAGGGTCCTACAATGAGCAGTTCTTC	CASSLWAGGSYNEQFF
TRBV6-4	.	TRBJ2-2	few	TGTGCCAGCAGTGACTCCAGCACCGGGGAGCTGTTTTTT	CASSDSSTGELFF
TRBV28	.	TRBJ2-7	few	TGTGCCAGCAACCTCGGCTACGAGCAGTACTTC	CASNLGYEQYF
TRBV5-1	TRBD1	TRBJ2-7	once	TGCGCCAGCAGCCGTGGCAGGGGGCTTGAGCAGTACTTC	CASSRGRGLEQYF
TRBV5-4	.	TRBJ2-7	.	TGTGCCAGCAGCCAAACCGGGACTCTTCTCGAGCAGTACTTC	CASSQTGTLLEQYF
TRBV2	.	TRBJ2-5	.	TGTGCCAGCAGCGTCGGACAGACCCAAGAGACCCAGTACTTC	CASSVGQTQETQYF
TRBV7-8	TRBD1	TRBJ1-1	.	TGTGCCAGCAGCTTAGCGGGGACAGATAACACTGAAGCTTTCTTT	CASSLAGTDNTEAFF
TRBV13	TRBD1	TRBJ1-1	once	TGTGCCAGCAGCTCGACAGGGTATGGGAACACTGAAGCTTTCTTT	CASSSTGYGNTEAFF
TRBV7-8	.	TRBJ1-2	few	TGTGCCAGCAGCTTTCTTGTAGCGACCACTAACTATGGCTACACCTTC	CASSFLVATTNYGYTF
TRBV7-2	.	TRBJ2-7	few	TGTGCCAGCAGCTCTAAGGGGCGGTCCTACGAGCAGTACTTC	CASSSKGRSYEQYF
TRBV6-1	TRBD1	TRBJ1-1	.	TGTGCCAGCTCAAGGACAGGGGGGCCCACTGAAGCTTTCTTT	CASSRTGGPTEAFF
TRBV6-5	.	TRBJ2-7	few	TGTGCCAGCAGTTACTCTCTCGGCGAGCAGTACTTC	CASSYSLGEQYF
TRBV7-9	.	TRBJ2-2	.	TGTGCCAGCAGCTTACGGCTAGCCCCCGGGGAGCTGTTTTTT	CASSLRLAPGELFF
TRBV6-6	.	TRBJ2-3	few	TGTGCCAGCAGCCCATTTGGGGCCGTTACAGATACGCAGTATTTT	CASSPFGAVTDTQYF
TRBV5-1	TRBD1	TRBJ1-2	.	TGCGCCAGCAGCTCCCCAGGGGGGCAGGGAGCTAACTATGGCTACACCTTC	CASSSPGGQGANYGYTF
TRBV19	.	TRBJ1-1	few	TGTGCCACTCACCGGACAGCGAACACTGAAGCTTTCTTT	CATHRTANTEAFF
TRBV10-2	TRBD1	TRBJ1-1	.	TGCGCCAGCACGGGACAGGGTGTGAACACTGAAGCTTTCTTT	CASTGQGVNTEAFF
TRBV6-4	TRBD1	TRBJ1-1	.	TGTGCCAGCAGTAGATCCCCAGGGGGCACTGAAGCTTTCTTT	CASSRSPGGTEAFF
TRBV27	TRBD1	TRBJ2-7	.	TGTGCCAGCAGCTGGACAGGGGACTACGAGCAGTACTTC	CASSWTGDYEQYF
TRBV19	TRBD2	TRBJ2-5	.	TGTGCCAGTAGACTAGCGGGAACGGCGGAGACCCAGTACTTC	CASRLAGTAETQYF
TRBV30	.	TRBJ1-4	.	TGTGCCTGGAGTGTAGGGTCAGGGGAAAAACTGTTTTTT	CAWSVGSGEKLFF
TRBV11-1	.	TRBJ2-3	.	TGTGCCAGCGTCCGGGGGGCTAGCGGCTACGATACGCAGTATTTT	CASVRGASGYDTQYF
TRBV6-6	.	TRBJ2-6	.	TGTGCCGGCCGGGGCTCTGGGGCCAACGTCCTGACTTTC	CAGRGSGANVLTF
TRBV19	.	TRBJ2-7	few	TGTGCCAGTAGTATTTGGGGGGGCTCCCACGAGCAGTACTTC	CASSIWGGSHEQYF
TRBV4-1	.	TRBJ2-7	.	TGCGCCAGCAGCCAGTGGGACACCTACGAGCAGTACTTC	CASSQWDTYEQYF
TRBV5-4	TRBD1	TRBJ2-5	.	TGTGCCAGCAGCTTCCGACAGGGTCGTCGGGAGACCCAGTACTTC	CASSFRQGRRETQYF
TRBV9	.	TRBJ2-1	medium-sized	TGTGCCAGCAGCGTAGCGGTAGCCCATGAGCAGTTCTTC	CASSVAVAHEQFF